These 15 T cell receptor beta chains came from one sample sequenced in a study of T cells in Graves' hyperthyroidism and ophthalmopathy. TCR beta CDR3 regions were amplified from RNA transcripts. First-round RT-PCR targeting the TCR CDR3 was performed with the HTBI primer set. One entry per CDR3 protein, called by TCRdb with MiXCR from the multiplex PCR reads. The data contain 300,000 to 450,000 distinct CDR3 sequences, more than 15% of them singletons. Sequenced sample: blood. All receptors derive from a woman aged 18-29 years with Graves' hyperthyroidism that later progressed to Graves' ophthalmopathy.

This clonotype was seen ten or more times. The gene calls are TRBV2 and TRBJ1-2; D perhaps matches TRBD1 (6 bases). Germline values: CDR1 SNHLY, CDR2 FYNNEI. Trimming stripped 11 bases from V and 8 bases from J, with 15 bases between. The CDR3 runs to 11 residues. Here the CDR3 reads CAVTPTGGYTF. The CDR3 coding sequence is TGTGCCGTAACACCTACAGGGGGCTACACCTTC.

This clonotype was picked up a small number of times. A read error may produce the germline difference seen at one junction end. The chain joins TRBV20-1 to TRBJ2-3, with TRBD2 identical over 9 bases. CDR3 length equals 15 residues. Per the germline V gene, CDR1 is DFQATT and CDR2 is SNEGSKA (reference sequence). The CDR3 spells CGAPMGGRATDTQYF. CDR3 coding DNA: TGCGGTGCCCCCATGGGCGGGAGGGCCACAGATACGCAGTATTTT.

The chain joins TRBV3-1 to TRBJ1-1; D remains ambiguous. V lost 3 bases, J lost 3 bases, and 11 bases lay in between. This CDR3 region has 14 residues. The germline CDR1 and CDR2 sequences are LGHDT and YNNKEL (reference sequence). As DNA, the CDR3 is TGTGCCAGCAGCCACCTGCCAGGATACACTGAAGCTTTCTTT. The encoded protein is CASSHLPGYTEAFF.

This clonotype has ten or more counts. The V and J genes are TRBV3-1 and TRBJ2-2; D gene unclear. Deletions cut 1 base from V and 7 bases from J, with 1 base between. CDR3 length equals 11 residues. Looked up from germline, CDR1 is LGHDT and CDR2 is YNNKEL (reference sequence). The CDR3 loop reads CASSQVGELFF. The CDR3 region has the DNA TGTGCCAGCAGCCAAGTCGGGGAGCTGTTTTTT.

In its sample, this clonotype was seen many times. The gene calls are TRBV13 and TRBJ1-6, with D possibly matching TRBD1 (5 bases). Germline CDR1 reads PRHDT; CDR2 reads FYEKMQ (reference sequence). The ends were cut back, 2 bases at V and 10 bases at J, with 18 bases in the middle. The CDR3 extends over 16 amino acids. The CDR3 sequence is CASSLRGGKTGSPLHF. The CDR3 region has the DNA TGTGCCAGCAGCTTAAGGGGCGGGAAGACGGGGTCACCCCTCCACTTT.

This clonotype was seen ten or more times. The rearrangement links TRBV6-1 to TRBJ2-7; TRBD1 aligns across 7 bases. Losses at the gene ends were 6 bases for V and 2 bases for J; bases not matched to a gene: 1. The CDR3 length is 12 residues. Germline V lookup: CDR1 MNHNS, CDR2 SASEGT. The CDR3 DNA follows: TGTGCCAGCAGCGGGACAGCCTACGAGCAGTACTTC. Protein: CASSGTAYEQYF.

This chain uses TRBV29-1 with TRBJ1-3; TRBD1 agrees at 7 bases. Germline trimming cut 4 bases from V and 8 bases from J; bases unmatched to any gene: 11. Germline values: CDR1 SQVTM, CDR2 ANQGSEA. This CDR3 is 14 amino acids long. The CDR3 sequence: CSVVLRQGKHTIYF. In nucleotides, the CDR3 is TGCAGCGTTGTGTTACGACAGGGTAAACACACCATATATTTT.

The V call is TRBV27, the J call TRBJ2-3; TRBD2 agrees at 13 bases. V shed 1 base, J shed 6 bases, and the junction held 7 bases outside the gene matches. This CDR3 comprises 17 residues. The germline CDR1 and CDR2 sequences are MNHEY and SMNVEV (reference sequence). CDR3 residues: CASSLFSTSGRTDTQYF. CDR3 sequence (DNA): TGTGCCAGCAGTTTATTCTCGACTAGCGGGAGGACGGATACGCAGTATTTT.

To note about this clonotype: A much larger clone differs by one base, so this may be a read error. J is TRBJ2-7 and V is TRBV12-3 or TRBV12-4, with a tentative D call TRBD2 (6 bases). This CDR3 is 13 amino acids long. The CDR3 here is CASSLREAYEQHF. In DNA, the CDR3 is TGTGCCAGCAGTTTGAGGGAGGCCTACGAGCAGCACTTC.

The rearrangement uses TRBV6-2 or TRBV6-3 and TRBJ1-2, with D tentatively TRBD1 (5 bases). With 6 bases removed from V and 4 bases from J, the gap between germline ends came to 12 bases. Germline CDR1 and CDR2: MNHEY and SVGEGT. The CDR3 extends over 13 amino acids. In nucleotides, the CDR3 is TGTGCCAGCAGACAGACAGACGGCTATGGCTACACCTTC. It yields the protein CASRQTDGYGYTF.

With respect to this clonotype: A much larger clonotype is one base distant, so this may be a read error. The chain links TRBV6-5 to TRBJ2-2, with 7 positions matching TRBD2. CDR3 size: 15 residues. Germline CDR1 reads MNHEY; CDR2 reads SVGAGI. This CDR3 is CASSYSGGAGGGLFF. The CDR3 bases are TGTGCCAGCAGTTACTCGGGGGGTGCCGGCGGGGGGCTGTTTTTT.

This clonotype has just a few counts. Relative to the germline gene, one junction end is altered; a read error may explain this. This chain's CDR3 is CAGSGRLAGGEVGSDEQYF. The CDR3 DNA sequence: TGTGCCGGCAGTGGCAGACTAGCGGGAGGGGAAGTAGGTTCTGACGAGCAGTACTTC. The rearrangement uses TRBV2 and TRBJ2-7, with 14 nucleotides matching TRBD2. The germline V gene has CDR1 SNHLY and CDR2 FYNNEI. This CDR3 region has 19 residues.

This clonotype was counted many times. The chain recombines TRBV7-2 with TRBJ2-2, with unresolved D. With 2 bases removed from V and 4 bases from J, the gap between germline ends came to 8 bases. The CDR3 length is 14 residues. In germline, CDR1 is SGHTA, CDR2 FQGNSA. The CDR3 nucleotides read TGTGCCAGCAGCTTACAAGGATTCACCGGGGAGCTGTTTTTT. Translation gives CASSLQGFTGELFF.

This clonotype was counted at least ten times. The chain is built from TRBV12-3 or TRBV12-4 and TRBJ1-1; weak D call: TRBD1 (5 bases). V lost 6 bases, J lost 1 base, and 12 bases lay in between. CDR3 length: 14 residues. CDR3 loop: CASRFDSGNTEAFF. As DNA, the CDR3 is TGTGCCAGCAGATTTGACAGCGGGAACACTGAAGCTTTCTTT.

This clonotype occurred a few times. This chain connects TRBV6-1 to TRBJ2-2, with a tentative D call TRBD2 (6 bases). The germline CDR1 and CDR2 sequences are MNHNS and SASEGT. V was pared by 4 bases and J by 4 bases, with 19 bases between. The CDR3 consists of 17 residues. The CDR3: CASSVTPTGVGTGELFF. In nucleotides, the CDR3 is TGTGCCAGCAGTGTGACCCCAACGGGAGTTGGCACCGGGGAGCTGTTTTTT.